This T cell receptor beta chain is drawn from a study of cytomegalovirus exposure and HLA in healthy donors. CDR1 and CDR2 from the germline V gene are SNHLY and FYNNEI. The CDR3 sequence is 15 residues long. Deletions cut 6 bases from V and 5 bases from J, with 16 bases between. 13 Jbeta primers and 60 Vbeta primers were used for the PCR. Per the original methods: Later, tens of millions of unique TCR beta chains were counted in an analysis, and about 10 million of them were shared. Measured with immunoSEQ multiplex PCR; TCRdb has only the in-frame clones, and not every one. The V and J calls and clone size are taken from that table; D and trimming were inferred from the DNA. The table records about 140,000 clones, approximately 84% of them present only once.

The TCR was taken from a woman in her forties in good health and CMV-seronegative. V gene TRBV2 combines with J gene TRBJ2-2; D possibly corresponds to TRBD2 (5 bases). The sequenced sample consisted of PBMCs. CDR3 sequence reads: CASSPRAGETGELFF. Written as DNA, the CDR3 is TGTGCCAGCAGCCCCCGGGCGGGCGAGACCGGGGAGCTGTTTTTT.